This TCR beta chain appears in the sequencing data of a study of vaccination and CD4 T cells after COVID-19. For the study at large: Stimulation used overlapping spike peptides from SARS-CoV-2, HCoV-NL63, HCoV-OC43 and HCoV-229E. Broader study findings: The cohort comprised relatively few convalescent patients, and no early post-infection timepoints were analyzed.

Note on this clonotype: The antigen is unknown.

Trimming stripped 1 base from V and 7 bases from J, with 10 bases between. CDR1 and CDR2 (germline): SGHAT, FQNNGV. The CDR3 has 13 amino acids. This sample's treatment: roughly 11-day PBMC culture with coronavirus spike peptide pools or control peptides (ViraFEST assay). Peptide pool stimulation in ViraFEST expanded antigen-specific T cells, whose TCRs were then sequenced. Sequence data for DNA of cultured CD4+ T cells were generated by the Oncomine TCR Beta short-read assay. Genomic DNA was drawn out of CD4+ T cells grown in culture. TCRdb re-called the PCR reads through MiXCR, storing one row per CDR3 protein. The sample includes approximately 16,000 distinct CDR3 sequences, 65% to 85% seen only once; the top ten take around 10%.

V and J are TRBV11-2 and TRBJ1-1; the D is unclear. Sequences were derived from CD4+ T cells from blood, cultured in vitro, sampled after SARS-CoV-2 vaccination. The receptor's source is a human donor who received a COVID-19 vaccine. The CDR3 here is CASSLGRQNEAFF. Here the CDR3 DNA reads TGTGCCAGCAGCTTAGGACGGCAAAATGAAGCTTTCTTT.